This passage covers 18 T cell receptor beta chains from one sample sequenced in a study of monozygotic twins with inflammatory bowel disease. TCRdb re-called the 5' RACE reads, yielding one record per CDR3 amino acid sequence without DNA. This table lists about 160,000 distinct CDR3 sequences. The material sequenced was blood. The receptors were gathered from a human donor with ulcerative colitis or Crohn's disease, or a healthy co-twin of an affected twin (not recorded which).

This rearrangement joins TRBV6-2 or TRBV6-3 to TRBJ1-2. This CDR3 contains 12 residues. Germline V lookup: CDR1 MNHEY, CDR2 SVGEGT. Here the CDR3 reads CATLEGDYGYTF.

CDR3 sequence reads: CASSLRQRNSPLHF. V gene TRBV5-1 combines with J gene TRBJ1-6; no DNA is available, so the TRBD1 call from TCRdb remains unchecked. The CDR3 contains 14 residues. Germline V CDR1 and CDR2: SGHRS, YFSETQ.

The CDR3 loop is CSARGETEMTLNPYEQYF. The chain couples TRBV20-1 to TRBJ2-7; checking the TCRdb D call of TRBD1 is not possible without DNA. Germline V lookup: CDR1 DFQATT, CDR2 SNEGSKA (reference sequence). The CDR3 covers 18 residues.

The V and J genes are TRBV5-1 and TRBJ1-1; TCRdb designates TRBD1, a call that cannot be tested without DNA. CDR3 size: 15 residues. CDR1 and CDR2 from the germline V gene are SGHRS and YFSETQ. CDR3 residues: CASSLVGPGNTEAFF.

The chain employs TRBV20-1 and TRBJ1-6; the TCRdb D gene call, TRBD1, has no DNA to confirm it. Germline CDR1 is DFQATT and CDR2 is SNEGSKA (reference sequence). The CDR3 runs 12 residues. This chain's CDR3 is CSASEGEGPLHF.

The chain is built from TRBV2 and TRBJ2-2. Germline loops: CDR1 SNHLY, CDR2 FYNNEI. The length of the CDR3 is 12 residues. This CDR3 is CASRRSSGELFF.

This chain joins TRBV7-2 and TRBJ2-3; absent DNA, TCRdb's TRBD1 call cannot be checked. Germline loops: CDR1 SGHTA, CDR2 FQGNSA. This CDR3 contains 17 residues. CDR3 residues: CASTTLPGRLNTDTQYF.

The chain has TRBV29-1 and TRBJ1-1; with no DNA, the TCRdb D assignment of TRBD1 cannot be verified. CDR1 SQVTM and CDR2 ANQGSEA come from the germline V gene. The CDR3 has 14 residues. The CDR3 region is CSVTRDRGGTEAFF. The full variable domain, its missing parts supplied by reference TRBV29-1 and TRBJ1-1, is SAVISQKPSRDICQRGTSLTIQCQVDSQVTMMFWYRQQPGQSLTLIATANQGSEATYESGFVIDKFPISRPNLTFSTLTVSNMSPEDSSIYLCSVTRDRGGTEAFFGQGTRLTVV.

J is TRBJ2-5 and V is TRBV30; TCRdb calls TRBD2, which cannot be checked without DNA. The CDR3 covers 15 residues. The V gene's germline CDR1 is GTSNPN and CDR2 SVGIG (reference sequence). CDR3 protein: CAWRVQGGRAETQYF.

CDR3: CASSLGGTSGYNEQFF. The J gene is TRBJ2-1, the V gene TRBV11-2; TCRdb selects TRBD2, and the lack of DNA leaves this call unchecked. The CDR3 length is 16 residues. From germline, CDR1 is SGHAT and CDR2 FQNNGV.

CDR3 region: CASSKGASGSYEQYF. The chain joins TRBV3-1 to TRBJ2-7; the D call from TCRdb, TRBD2, cannot be confirmed without DNA. The CDR3 covers 15 residues. Germline V gene sequence: CDR1 LGHDT, CDR2 YNNKEL (reference sequence).

The chain is built from TRBV29-1 and TRBJ2-7; TCRdb's D call, TRBD2, is unchecked because there is no DNA. The CDR3 runs 14 residues. CDR1 is SQVTM, CDR2 ANQGSEA, per germline. CDR3 protein: CSVGGLAGGDEQYF.

Here the CDR3 reads CASSFRPGQGRNAAFF. The J gene is TRBJ1-1, the V gene TRBV7-9; the TCRdb D gene call, TRBD1, has no DNA to confirm it. CDR1 is SEHNR, CDR2 FQNEAQ, per germline (reference sequence). CDR3 length: 16 amino acids.

V is TRBV5-1 and J is TRBJ2-1; TCRdb selects TRBD1, and the lack of DNA leaves this call unchecked. The CDR3 covers 16 residues. Looked up from germline, CDR1 is SGHRS and CDR2 is YFSETQ. CDR3 amino acids: CASSSPTGGAGNEQFF.

The rearrangement joins TRBV5-1 to TRBJ2-3; TCRdb proposes TRBD1, but this gene call is untestable without DNA. The CDR3 totals 15 residues. Germline V gives CDR1 SGHRS, CDR2 YFSETQ. The CDR3 sequence is CASSLSRERADTQYF.

The chain recombines TRBV5-1 with TRBJ2-3; the D call of TRBD2 rests on TCRdb alone, since no DNA is present to check it. Germline lookup yields CDR1 SGHRS and CDR2 YFSETQ. The length of the CDR3 is 16 residues. The CDR3 region is CASSFGDSGRTDTQYF.

The CDR3 sequence: CATKPPSGRGLSSYNEQFF. This chain connects TRBV27 to TRBJ2-1; TCRdb designates TRBD2, a call that cannot be tested without DNA. Germline lookup yields CDR1 MNHEY and CDR2 SMNVEV (reference sequence). The CDR3 consists of 19 residues.

V and J are TRBV6-5 and TRBJ2-7; with no DNA, the TCRdb D assignment of TRBD1 cannot be verified. There are 14 residues in the CDR3. CDR1 is MNHEY, CDR2 SVGAGI, per germline. The chain's CDR3 is CASSWGIEANEQYF.